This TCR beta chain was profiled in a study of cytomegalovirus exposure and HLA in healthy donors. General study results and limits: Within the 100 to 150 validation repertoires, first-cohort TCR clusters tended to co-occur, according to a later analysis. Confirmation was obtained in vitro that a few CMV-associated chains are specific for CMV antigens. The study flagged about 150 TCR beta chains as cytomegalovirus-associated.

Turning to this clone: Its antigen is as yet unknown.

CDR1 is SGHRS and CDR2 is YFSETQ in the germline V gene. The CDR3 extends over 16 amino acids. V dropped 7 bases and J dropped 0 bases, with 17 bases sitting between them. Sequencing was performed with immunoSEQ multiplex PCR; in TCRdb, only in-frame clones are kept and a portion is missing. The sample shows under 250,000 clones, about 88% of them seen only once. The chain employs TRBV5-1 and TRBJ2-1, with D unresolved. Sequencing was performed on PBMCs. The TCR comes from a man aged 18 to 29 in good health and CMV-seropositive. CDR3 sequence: CASGVGSPHSYNEQFF. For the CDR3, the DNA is TGCGCCAGCGGGGTGGGTTCCCCTCACTCCTACAATGAGCAGTTCTTC.